Listed below are T cell receptor beta chains from one sample, sequenced in a study of cytomegalovirus exposure and HLA in healthy donors. The data were produced by immunoSEQ multiplex PCR, yet TCRdb's version contains in-frame clones alone and is incomplete. This table has 100,000 or so clones, more than 65% appearing once. Sequenced sample: PBMCs. The source is a man aged 25 to 40 in good health and CMV-seronegative. CDR3s include the opening cysteine and the closing phenylalanine or tryptophan. The D gene is left open where the match is weak. Size tells how often a clone was seen (once, few, many) or the class of an expanded clone, and some rows leave it out.

14 TRBJ2-1 TRBV2 TRBD2 NA TGTGCCAGCAGTGGGACTAGCGGGGCCGAAGAGCAGTTCTTC CASSGTSGAEEQFF
16 TRBJ2-1 TRBV11-1 TRBD2 NA TGTGCCAGCAGTCGAACTGTAAGCGGGATGTACAATGAGCAGTTCTTC CASSRTVSGMYNEQFF
15 TRBJ2-1 TRBV19 NA few TGTGCCAGTAGTATAAGCGGCGGGATTGGGAATGAGCAGTTCTTC CASSISGGIGNEQFF
17 TRBJ1-1 TRBV19 TRBD1 NA TGTGCCAGTTGGCGGGGACAGGGGGCAGGATGGCGGACTGAAGCTTTCTTT CASWRGQGAGWRTEAFF
16 TRBJ1-5 TRBV6-5 TRBD1 NA TGTGCCAGCAGTTACCGGCAGGGGGATAGCAATCAGCCCCAGCATTTT CASSYRQGDSNQPQHF
15 TRBJ2-3 TRBV29-1 NA NA TGCAGCGTCCACAGCCGGGGGAGTAGGGCAGATACGCAGTATTTT CSVHSRGSRADTQYF
14 TRBJ1-1 TRBV25-1 TRBD1 NA TGTGCCAGCAGGCCGGGACAGGAGAACACTGAAGCTTTCTTT CASRPGQENTEAFF
14 TRBJ1-2 TRBV7-9 TRBD1 NA TGTGCCAGCAGCCCCGGACAGGGGGCTCTTGGCTACACCTTC CASSPGQGALGYTF
19 TRBJ2-7 TRBV7-8 TRBD2 few TGTGCCAGCAGCCCAATTCGGATAGGACTAGCGAAAAGCTCCTACGAGCAGTACTTC CASSPIRIGLAKSSYEQYF
16 TRBJ2-2 TRBV9 TRBD2 NA TGTGCCAGCAGCGTCAGCGGGAGGGCCCGAACCGGGGAGCTGTTTTTT CASSVSGRARTGELFF
14 TRBJ2-3 TRBV7-2 NA NA TGTGCCAGCAGCCCCCCAGGGGGGACAGATACGCAGTATTTT CASSPPGGTDTQYF
15 TRBJ1-2 TRBV28 NA NA TGTGCCAGCAGTTTATCCCACAGTACTAACTATGGCTACACCTTC CASSLSHSTNYGYTF
14 TRBJ2-7 TRBV2 TRBD1 NA TGTGCCAGCAGTGAAGGGGGACAGGGTTACGAGCAGTACTTC CASSEGGQGYEQYF
18 TRBJ2-1 TRBV9 TRBD1 NA TGTGCCAGCAGCTCAACCCAAGGCCCCTCTACCGGACAGGGTGAGCAGTTCTTC CASSSTQGPSTGQGEQFF
13 TRBJ1-2 TRBV5-1 NA NA TGCGCCAGCAGCTGGACAGTTAACTATGGCTACACCTTC CASSWTVNYGYTF
12 TRBJ2-7 TRBV7-2 NA NA TGTGCCAGCAGCTCCTCCTCCTACGAGCAGTACTTC CASSSSSYEQYF
17 TRBJ2-2 TRBV5-7 NA NA TGTGCCAGCAGCGACGCTGTAGGAGTCGTGAGCACCGGGGAGCTGTTTTTT CASSDAVGVVSTGELFF